This is a list of T cell receptor beta chains from one sample in a study of cytomegalovirus exposure and HLA in healthy donors. Profiled with immunoSEQ multiplex PCR; TCRdb holds only in-frame clones, not every one. Here the sample spans 90,000 to 150,000 clones, about 75% being singletons. The sequenced sample was PBMCs. Every receptor here comes from a woman aged 40-49 years in good health and CMV-seropositive. Each CDR3 is given with its conserved first and last residue. The D gene is left open where the match is weak. Clone size is shown for a subset of rows, as once, few, many or a class of expanded clone.

D: NA; size: NA; J: TRBJ1-6; V: TRBV27; length: 12; DNA: TGTGCCAGCAGCTACCCTAATTCACCCCTCCACTTT; CDR3: CASSYPNSPLHF
D: NA; size: NA; J: TRBJ1-2; V: TRBV4-3; length: 13; DNA: TGCGCCAGCAGCCAAGTGGAGGGCAGTGGCTACACCTTC; CDR3: CASSQVEGSGYTF
D: NA; size: NA; J: TRBJ1-5; V: TRBV19; length: 13; DNA: TGTGCCAGTACCGGACAGTTCAATCAGCCCCAGCATTTT; CDR3: CASTGQFNQPQHF
D: NA; size: NA; J: TRBJ1-5; V: TRBV27; length: 15; DNA: TGTGCCAGCAGCCAAACGGCGGATAGCAATCAGCCCCAGCATTTT; CDR3: CASSQTADSNQPQHF
D: NA; size: NA; J: TRBJ1-5; V: TRBV18; length: 16; DNA: TGTGCCAGCTCAGTCGGACAGCCTAGGAGCAATCAGCCCCAGCATTTT; CDR3: CASSVGQPRSNQPQHF
D: NA; size: NA; J: TRBJ2-2; V: TRBV5-4; length: 17; DNA: TGTGCCAGCAGCTCTGGGGGGAGGGGGGGCCACACCGGGGAGCTGTTTTTT; CDR3: CASSSGGRGGHTGELFF
D: TRBD2; size: NA; J: TRBJ2-1; V: TRBV27; length: 14; DNA: TGTGCCAGCACAAGCGGGAGCTACCACAATGAGCAGTTCTTC; CDR3: CASTSGSYHNEQFF
D: NA; size: NA; J: TRBJ2-7; V: TRBV6-6; length: 14; DNA: TGTGCCAGCAGTCAACGGGGAGGACGGTGGGAGCAGTACTTC; CDR3: CASSQRGGRWEQYF
D: NA; size: NA; J: TRBJ2-1; V: TRBV5-4; length: 15; DNA: TGTGCCAGCAGCTTCGGGCCCAGGGCAGGCAATGAGCAGTTCTTC; CDR3: CASSFGPRAGNEQFF
D: TRBD1; size: NA; J: TRBJ1-2; V: TRBV5-6; length: 16; DNA: TGTGCCAGCAGCTGGGACTTGGCAGGGGGTAACTATGGCTACACCTTC; CDR3: CASSWDLAGGNYGYTF
D: NA; size: NA; J: TRBJ1-1; V: TRBV2; length: 14; DNA: TGTGCCAGCAGTGATCTGAGGGTAGTTGCTGAAGCTTTCTTT; CDR3: CASSDLRVVAEAFF
D: NA; size: NA; J: TRBJ2-5; V: TRBV15; length: 13; DNA: TGTGCCACCAGCACTAGTCAAAGGGAGACCCAGTACTTC; CDR3: CATSTSQRETQYF
D: TRBD1; size: NA; J: TRBJ2-4; V: TRBV19; length: 20; DNA: TGTGCCAGTAGTACACAACTGCGACAGGGGCTCCGCAACCACAAAAACATTCAGTACTTC; CDR3: CASSTQLRQGLRNHKNIQYF
D: TRBD2; size: NA; J: TRBJ2-7; V: TRBV7-6; length: 17; DNA: TGTGCCAGCAGCTTATACTATGGTAGCGGGAGCATCTACGAGCAGTACTTC; CDR3: CASSLYYGSGSIYEQYF
D: NA; size: NA; J: TRBJ2-7; V: TRBV7-7; length: 13; DNA: TGTGCCAGCAGCTTAGCCGGGGGCTACGAGCAGTACTTC; CDR3: CASSLAGGYEQYF
D: NA; size: NA; J: TRBJ2-3; V: TRBV1; length: 16; DNA: TGCACCAGCAGCCAAGGGGCAGCGGGAGGAATAGATACGCAGTATTTT; CDR3: CTSSQGAAGGIDTQYF
D: TRBD1; size: NA; J: TRBJ1-2; V: TRBV5-1; length: 16; DNA: TGCGCCAGCAGCCGACAGGGGTCCTCTTCTAACTATGGCTACACCTTC; CDR3: CASSRQGSSSNYGYTF
D: TRBD2; size: NA; J: TRBJ2-7; V: TRBV9; length: 18; DNA: TGTGCCAGCAGCGTCGGGACTAGCGCTTTTAGGAGCTCCTACGAGCAGTACTTC; CDR3: CASSVGTSAFRSSYEQYF
D: NA; size: few; J: TRBJ2-1; V: TRBV4-3; length: 14; DNA: TGCGCCAGCAGCCCGTCCTTGGCGGTTCGGGAGCAGTTCTTC; CDR3: CASSPSLAVREQFF
D: NA; size: NA; J: TRBJ1-1; V: TRBV9; length: 13; DNA: TGTGCCAGCAGCCTCAGCGTGAACACTGAAGCTTTCTTT; CDR3: CASSLSVNTEAFF
D: NA; size: NA; J: TRBJ2-1; V: TRBV4-2; length: 13; DNA: TGTGCCAGCAGCCAAGATCTTACACGGAGTCAGTTCTTC; CDR3: CASSQDLTRSQFF
D: NA; size: NA; J: TRBJ1-1; V: TRBV7-9; length: 12; DNA: TGTGCCAGCAGCTTAGTTACTGGTGAAGCTTTCTTT; CDR3: CASSLVTGEAFF
D: NA; size: few; J: TRBJ2-3; V: TRBV19; length: 15; DNA: TGTGCCAGTAGGATCGTAGACTGGGGCACAGATACGCAGTATTTT; CDR3: CASRIVDWGTDTQYF
D: NA; size: few; J: TRBJ1-1; V: TRBV2; length: 11; DNA: TGTGCCAGCAGTGAAACTACTGAAGCTTTCTTT; CDR3: CASSETTEAFF
D: NA; size: NA; J: TRBJ1-2; V: TRBV30; length: 11; DNA: TGTGCCTGGACAGGGTTAGCTGGCTACACCTTC; CDR3: CAWTGLAGYTF
D: TRBD1; size: NA; J: TRBJ2-5; V: TRBV28; length: 18; DNA: TGTGCCAGCAGTTTCGCCGGAGGGACAGGTACTCTCCAAGAGACCCAGTACTTC; CDR3: CASSFAGGTGTLQETQYF
D: TRBD1; size: NA; J: TRBJ1-1; V: TRBV9; length: 15; DNA: TGTGCCAGCAGCGCACGACAGGGGGCTGGCACTGAAGCTTTCTTT; CDR3: CASSARQGAGTEAFF
D: NA; size: NA; J: TRBJ1-1; V: TRBV7-2; length: 15; DNA: TGTGCCAGCAGCCCCTCCGAGGGAAGGAACACTGAAGCTTTCTTT; CDR3: CASSPSEGRNTEAFF
D: NA; size: NA; J: TRBJ1-2; V: TRBV7-9; length: 12; DNA: TGTGCCAGCAGCTCACAGACGAGTGGCTACACCTTC; CDR3: CASSSQTSGYTF
D: TRBD1; size: once; J: TRBJ2-7; V: TRBV4-3; length: 17; DNA: TGCGCCAGCAGCCAAGAGGGACAGGGAGTCGGCGCCTACGAGCAGTACTTC; CDR3: CASSQEGQGVGAYEQYF
D: TRBD1; size: NA; J: TRBJ1-1; V: TRBV9; length: 13; DNA: TGTGCCAGCGGGCGACAGGGGACAACTGAAGCTTTCTTT; CDR3: CASGRQGTTEAFF
D: NA; size: NA; J: TRBJ1-1; V: TRBV4-3; length: 16; DNA: TGCGCCAGCAGTACCAGGACGGGAACGCCAGGCACTGAAGCTTTCTTT; CDR3: CASSTRTGTPGTEAFF
D: NA; size: few; J: TRBJ2-3; V: TRBV12-5; length: 14; DNA: TGTGCTAGTGGTTTAAGCCCTCTGACAGATACGCAGTATTTT; CDR3: CASGLSPLTDTQYF
D: NA; size: NA; J: TRBJ2-3; V: TRBV4-3; length: 15; DNA: TGCGCCAGCAGCCAAGGCTCACTAGAGGGAGATACGCAGTATTTT; CDR3: CASSQGSLEGDTQYF
D: TRBD2; size: once; J: TRBJ2-7; V: TRBV6-5; length: 16; DNA: TGTGCCAGCAGTTACGTGTTGCCAGCGGGAGCCTACGAGCAGTACTTC; CDR3: CASSYVLPAGAYEQYF
D: TRBD1; size: NA; J: TRBJ1-5; V: TRBV27; length: 16; DNA: TGTGCCAGCAGTTTAACAGGGGGCCGGGGCAATCAGCCCCAGCATTTT; CDR3: CASSLTGGRGNQPQHF
D: TRBD2; size: few; J: TRBJ2-3; V: TRBV5-4; length: 17; DNA: TGTGCCAGCAGCCCAGGACTAGCGGGAGGAGGTTTAGATACGCAGTATTTT; CDR3: CASSPGLAGGGLDTQYF
D: NA; size: NA; J: TRBJ1-2; V: TRBV19; length: 13; DNA: TGTGCCAGTAGTATATTGCCAGGCTATGGCTACACCTTC; CDR3: CASSILPGYGYTF
D: TRBD2; size: NA; J: TRBJ2-5; V: TRBV6-1; length: 13; DNA: TGTGCCAGCAACGGGGGGGCTTCAGAGACCCAGTACTTC; CDR3: CASNGGASETQYF
D: NA; size: NA; J: TRBJ1-6; V: TRBV4-3; length: 17; DNA: TGCGCCAGCAGCCAAGATTTGGCAACCTCCTCGAATTCACCCCTCCACTTT; CDR3: CASSQDLATSSNSPLHF
D: NA; size: NA; J: TRBJ1-2; V: TRBV11-3; length: 12; DNA: TGTGCCAGCAGCCGAGGGAACTATGGCTACACCTTC; CDR3: CASSRGNYGYTF
D: TRBD1; size: NA; J: TRBJ2-7; V: TRBV27; length: 15; DNA: TGTGCCAGCAGTTTCGGGACCCGACAGGGAAGGGAGCAGTACTTC; CDR3: CASSFGTRQGREQYF
D: NA; size: few; J: TRBJ1-1; V: TRBV29-1; length: 14; DNA: TGCAGCTCTCTAAGGCCAGGAGGGAACACTGAAGCTTTCTTT; CDR3: CSSLRPGGNTEAFF
D: NA; size: NA; J: TRBJ1-2; V: TRBV7-2; length: 14; DNA: TGTGCGAGCAGGCAGGACATAGCCTCCTATGGCTACACCTTC; CDR3: CASRQDIASYGYTF
D: TRBD1; size: NA; J: TRBJ2-2; V: TRBV30; length: 16; DNA: TGTGCCTGGAGTGTACAGGGACAGATAAACACCGGGGAGCTGTTTTTT; CDR3: CAWSVQGQINTGELFF
D: NA; size: NA; J: TRBJ2-1; V: TRBV6-6; length: 13; DNA: TGTGCCAGCCAGCGGGTTATGGGCAATGAGCAGTTCTTC; CDR3: CASQRVMGNEQFF
D: TRBD1; size: few; J: TRBJ1-1; V: TRBV6-5; length: 16; DNA: TGTGCCAGCAGTTACGCGGGGGACAGGGGACGGGGTGAAGCTTTCTTT; CDR3: CASSYAGDRGRGEAFF
D: NA; size: NA; J: TRBJ2-5; V: TRBV2; length: 14; DNA: TGTGCCAGCAGGGCCGGGACACTTAAAGAGACCCAGTACTTC; CDR3: CASRAGTLKETQYF